These 10 T cell receptor beta chains share one sample of origin, sequenced in a study of T cell clones after liver transplantation. TCRdb's table, derived via immunoSEQ multiplex PCR, lists solely in-frame clones and lacks some. The sample records more than 95,000 clones, 82% being singletons. The sequencing here drew on CD4+ T cells from blood, taken before liver transplant. The receptor set was obtained from a human donor who received a liver transplant.

The V call is TRBV14, the J call TRBJ2-1; 11 bases align to TRBD2. The germline V gene encodes CDR1 SGHDN and CDR2 FVKESK. The CDR3 length is 16 residues. J was trimmed by 4 bases and V by 4 bases; bases with no gene match: 6. CDR3 protein: CASSRAGTSGYNEQFF. The DNA of the CDR3 is TGTGCCAGCAGCCGCGCCGGGACTAGCGGTTACAATGAGCAGTTCTTC.

This chain uses TRBV7-8 with TRBJ2-7; D call uncertain. The CDR3 totals 15 residues. Trimming took 8 bases from V and 6 from J, leaving 23 bases between them. Germline V gene data show CDR1 as SGHVS and CDR2 as FQNEAQ. CDR3 DNA: TGTGCCAGCTCCCCGACGACTTGGTCTACGGGCGAGCAGTACTTC. This gives the protein CASSPTTWSTGEQYF.

This chain joins TRBV19 and TRBJ1-6; no clear D gene. Trimming stripped 3 bases from V and 7 bases from J, with 13 bases between. Per the germline V gene, CDR1 is LNHDA and CDR2 is SQIVND (reference sequence). The CDR3 consists of 15 residues. The CDR3 reads CASSILVGSNSPLHF. DNA for the CDR3: TGTGCCAGTAGTATCCTAGTGGGAAGCAATTCACCCCTCCACTTT. The variable domain in full, completed from reference TRBV19 and TRBJ1-6, reads DGGITQSPKYLFRKEGQNVTLSCEQNLNHDAMYWYRQDPGQGLRLIYYSQIVNDFQKGDIAEGYSVSREKKESFPLTVTSAQKNPTAFYLCASSILVGSNSPLHFGNGTRLTVT.

The V call is TRBV5-1, the J call TRBJ2-5; D is possibly TRBD1 (5 bases). CDR1 is SGHRS and CDR2 is YFSETQ in the germline V gene. V was trimmed by 2 bases and J by 0 bases, leaving 8 bases between them. This CDR3 has 14 residues. The CDR3 DNA sequence: TGCGCCAGCAGCTTTGGGGCGTACCAAGAGACCCAGTACTTC. Translation: CASSFGAYQETQYF.

This clone was found many times. The rearrangement uses TRBV6-4 and TRBJ2-1; 7 nucleotides line up with TRBD1. Germline CDR1 reads MRHNA; CDR2 reads SNTAGT. V gave up 6 bases and J gave up 7 bases; unmatched junction bases: 9. This CDR3 has 14 residues. The CDR3 sequence is CASSRRGLQNEQFF. The CDR3 region has the DNA TGTGCCAGCAGCAGAAGGGGGCTTCAAAATGAGCAGTTCTTC.

The CDR3 nucleotides read TGTGCCACCAGCAGGACGAAAAACACAGGGCACGAGCAGTACTTC. Translating it yields CATSRTKNTGHEQYF. V gene TRBV15 combines with J gene TRBJ2-7; possibly TRBD1 for D (6 bases). Trimming shortened V by 3 bases and J by 5 bases, and 17 bases separated the two germline ends. Germline CDR1 and CDR2: LNHNV and YYDKDF (reference sequence). The CDR3 sequence is 15 residues long.

This clone was counted between two and nine times. CDR3: CASRGQGSYEQYF. The CDR3, as DNA: TGCGCCAGCAGGGGACAGGGGTCCTACGAGCAGTACTTC. J is TRBJ2-7 and V is TRBV10-2; 10 positions match TRBD1. Trimming at V came to 6 bases and at J to 1 base, leaving 0 bases not matched to a gene. CDR3 length: 13 residues. Germline CDR1 reads WSHSY; CDR2 reads SAAADI.

The rearrangement joins TRBV27 to TRBJ1-2; 9 nucleotides match TRBD1. This CDR3 has 12 residues. The V segment lost 5 bases and the J segment 5 bases; nucleotides outside the gene matches: 0. Germline V gives CDR1 MNHEY, CDR2 SMNVEV (reference sequence). The CDR3 is CASSGQGYGYTF. CDR3 DNA: TGTGCCAGCAGTGGACAGGGGTATGGCTACACCTTC.

The V and J genes are TRBV5-4 and TRBJ2-2, with TRBD2 matching 13 bases. The CDR3 runs to 18 residues. The J segment lost 7 bases and the V segment lost 4 bases, leaving 13 bases of the junction unmatched. CDR1 is SGHNT and CDR2 is YYREEE in the germline V gene (reference sequence). CDR3 DNA: TGTGCCAGCAGCCCCACATTACTAGCGGGGGGGCCCGGCGGGGAGCTGTTTTTT. It codes for CASSPTLLAGGPGGELFF.

The chain recombines TRBV28 with TRBJ2-7, with TRBD2 identical over 9 bases. CDR3 size: 15 residues. The ends lost 6 bases at V and 2 bases at J; junction bases unmatched: 8. Germline lookup yields CDR1 MDHEN and CDR2 SYDVKM. The chain's CDR3 is CASRTTSGSAYEQYF. CDR3 DNA: TGTGCCAGCAGGACTACTAGCGGGTCCGCCTACGAGCAGTACTTC.